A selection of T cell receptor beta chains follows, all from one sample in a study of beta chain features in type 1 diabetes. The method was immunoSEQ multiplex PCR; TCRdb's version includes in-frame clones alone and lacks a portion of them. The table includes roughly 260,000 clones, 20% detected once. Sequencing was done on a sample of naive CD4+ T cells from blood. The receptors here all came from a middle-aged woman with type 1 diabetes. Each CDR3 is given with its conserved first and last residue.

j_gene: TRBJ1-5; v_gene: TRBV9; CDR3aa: CASSEGPAPNQPQHF
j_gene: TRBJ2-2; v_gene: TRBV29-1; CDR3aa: CSVGWGQGPDTGELFF
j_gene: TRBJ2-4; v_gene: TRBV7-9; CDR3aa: CASSLPPGHEYF
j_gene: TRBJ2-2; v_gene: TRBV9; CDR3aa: CASSVRFTGQGGYANTGELFF
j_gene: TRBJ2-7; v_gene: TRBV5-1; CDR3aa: CASSLGGTVNEQYF
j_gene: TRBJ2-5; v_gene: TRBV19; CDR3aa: CASTEAGQETQYF
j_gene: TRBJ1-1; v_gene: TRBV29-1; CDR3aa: CSVRGSASDTEAFF
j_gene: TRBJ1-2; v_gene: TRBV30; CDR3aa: CAQTQGDGYTF
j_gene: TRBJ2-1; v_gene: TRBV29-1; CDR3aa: CSVEGRLALNEQFF
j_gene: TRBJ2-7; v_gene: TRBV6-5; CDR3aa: CASSYGRGGPYEQYF
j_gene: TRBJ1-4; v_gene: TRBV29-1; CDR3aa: CSVQKGPAGEKLFF
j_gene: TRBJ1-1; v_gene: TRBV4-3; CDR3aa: CASSQDRGTEAFF
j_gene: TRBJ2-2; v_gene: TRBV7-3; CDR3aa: CASSVTTNTGELFF
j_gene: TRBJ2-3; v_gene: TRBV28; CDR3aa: CASSTGGISTDTQYF
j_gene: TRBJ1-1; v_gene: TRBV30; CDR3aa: CAWSISGDTEAFF
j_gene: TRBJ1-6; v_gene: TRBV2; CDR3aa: CASSEGLTSPLHF
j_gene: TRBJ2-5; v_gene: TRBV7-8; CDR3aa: CASSLRTRETQYF
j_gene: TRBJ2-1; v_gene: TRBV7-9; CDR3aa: CASTRGQYNEQFF
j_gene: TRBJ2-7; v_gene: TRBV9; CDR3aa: CASSPRDRGIYEQYF
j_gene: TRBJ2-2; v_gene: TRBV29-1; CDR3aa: CSALHGQTNTGELFF
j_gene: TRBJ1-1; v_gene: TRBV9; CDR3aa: CASSVEGTGEAFF
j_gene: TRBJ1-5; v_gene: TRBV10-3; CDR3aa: CATSPGHGEQPQHF
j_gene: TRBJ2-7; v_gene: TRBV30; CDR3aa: CAWHLTGGQSYEQYF
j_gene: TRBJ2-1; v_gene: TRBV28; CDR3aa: CASSAPSGRGGEQFF
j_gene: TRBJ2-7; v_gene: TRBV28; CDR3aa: CATLPGGFSSYEQYF
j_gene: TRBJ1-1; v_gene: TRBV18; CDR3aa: CASSPRTGSLTEAFF
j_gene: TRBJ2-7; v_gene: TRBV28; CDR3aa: CASGRTLDEQYF
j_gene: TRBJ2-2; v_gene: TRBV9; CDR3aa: CASSVASRGTGELFF
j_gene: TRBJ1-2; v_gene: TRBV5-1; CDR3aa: CASSLGDRLYGYTF
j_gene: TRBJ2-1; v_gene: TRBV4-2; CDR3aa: CASSQAQYNEQFF
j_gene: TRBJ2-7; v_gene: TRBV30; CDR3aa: CAGRRLSLPYEQYF
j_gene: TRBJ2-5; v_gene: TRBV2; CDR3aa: CASSEAVTQGETQYF
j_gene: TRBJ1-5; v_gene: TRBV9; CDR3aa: CASSVSGTLFGPQHF
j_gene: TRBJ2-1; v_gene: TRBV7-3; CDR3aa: CASSLTSGGNNEQFF
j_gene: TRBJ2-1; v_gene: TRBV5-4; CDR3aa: CASSFAGTRTGEQFF
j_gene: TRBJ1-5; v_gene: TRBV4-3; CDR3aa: CASSQDQGQPQHF
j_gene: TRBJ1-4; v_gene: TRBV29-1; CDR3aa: CSVARGEFYEKLFF
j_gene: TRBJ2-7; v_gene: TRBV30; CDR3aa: CAWARDNLYEQYF
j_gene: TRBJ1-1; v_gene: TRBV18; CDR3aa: CASSGARGNTEAFF
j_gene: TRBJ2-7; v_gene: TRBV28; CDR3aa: CASSQENRYEQYF
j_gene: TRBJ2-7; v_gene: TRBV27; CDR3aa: CATSPLGARSSYEQYF
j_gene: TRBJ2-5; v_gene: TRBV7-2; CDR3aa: CASSLGLAGGPSGTQYF
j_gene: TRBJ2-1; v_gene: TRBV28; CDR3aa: CASSPVHSYNEQFF
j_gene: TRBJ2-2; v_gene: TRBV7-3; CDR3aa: CASSLSRGPTGELFF
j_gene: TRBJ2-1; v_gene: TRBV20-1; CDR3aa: CSATRNEQFF
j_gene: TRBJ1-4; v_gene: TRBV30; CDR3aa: CAWSGATNEKLFF
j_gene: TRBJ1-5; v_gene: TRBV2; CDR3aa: CASSETYRDQPQHF
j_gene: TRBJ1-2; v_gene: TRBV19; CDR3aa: CASSIPGAGYTF
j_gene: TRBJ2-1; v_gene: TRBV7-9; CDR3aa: CASSPRTSGTLNEQFF
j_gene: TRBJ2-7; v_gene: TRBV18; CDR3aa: CASSRGTSTHEQYF
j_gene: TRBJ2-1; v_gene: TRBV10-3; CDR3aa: CAISDGTGLGDEQFF
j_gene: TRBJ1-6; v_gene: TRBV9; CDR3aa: CASSETGVTYNSPLHF
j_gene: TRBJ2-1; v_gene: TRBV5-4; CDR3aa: CASSFSGGNPRNEQFF